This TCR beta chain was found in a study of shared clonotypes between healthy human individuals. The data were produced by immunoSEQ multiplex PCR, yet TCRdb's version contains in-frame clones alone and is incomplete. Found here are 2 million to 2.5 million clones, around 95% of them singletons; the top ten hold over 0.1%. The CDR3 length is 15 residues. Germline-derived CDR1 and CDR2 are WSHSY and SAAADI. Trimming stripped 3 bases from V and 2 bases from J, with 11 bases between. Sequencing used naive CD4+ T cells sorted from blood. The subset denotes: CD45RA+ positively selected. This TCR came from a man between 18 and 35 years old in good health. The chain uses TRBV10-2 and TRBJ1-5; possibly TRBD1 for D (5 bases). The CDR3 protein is CASSDRGFGNQPQHF. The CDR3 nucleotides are TGCGCCAGCAGTGATAGGGGATTTGGCAATCAGCCCCAGCATTTT.